Listed below are T cell receptor beta chains from one sample, sequenced in a study of spatial heterogeneity in lung cancer. MiXCR, applied by TCRdb to the 5' RACE reads, yields one record per CDR3 protein. The data hold 90,000 to 95,000 distinct CDR3 sequences, with approximately 12% observed a single time. The input for sequencing was PBMCs, taken at surgery. The receptors were sampled from a male donor with early-stage non-small cell lung cancer. The CDR3 runs from the conserved cysteine through the conserved F or W. Each record gives: CDR3 protein, CDR3 DNA, J gene, V gene, clone size, D gene. D genes are given only for firm matches. A clone size is listed for some rows: how often the clone was seen (once, few, many), or a class if it is expanded.

CASSQDWGRNPDTQYF	TGTGCCAGCAGCCAAGATTGGGGTAGAAATCCAGATACGCAGTATTTT	TRBJ2-3	TRBV14	many	-
CASSGLTSNNEQFF	TGTGCCAGCAGTGGGTTGACTAGTAACAATGAGCAGTTCTTC	TRBJ2-1	TRBV6-1	few	-
CSAAQGGIQPQHF	TGCAGTGCAGCACAGGGGGGAATTCAGCCCCAGCATTTT	TRBJ1-5	TRBV20-1	-	TRBD1
CASSLSGKTIRYGYTF	TGTGCCAGCAGTTTATCGGGAAAGACCATCCGCTATGGCTACACCTTC	TRBJ1-2	TRBV28	many	-
CASSVGTGALNEKLFF	TGTGCCAGCAGCGTTGGGACAGGCGCCCTTAATGAAAAACTGTTTTTT	TRBJ1-4	TRBV9	-	TRBD1
CSVPAGNQETQYF	TGCAGCGTTCCAGCGGGGAACCAAGAGACCCAGTACTTC	TRBJ2-5	TRBV29-1	few	TRBD2
CASTSGGGQETQYF	TGTGCCAGCACTAGCGGGGGGGGCCAAGAGACCCAGTACTTC	TRBJ2-5	TRBV9	few	TRBD2
CASSPDRASGNTIYF	TGCGCCAGCAGCCCGGACAGGGCCTCTGGAAACACCATATATTTT	TRBJ1-3	TRBV10-2	-	TRBD1
CASSFPGLATETQYF	TGTGCCAGCAGCTTTCCGGGACTAGCGACTGAGACCCAGTACTTC	TRBJ2-5	TRBV7-8	-	TRBD2
CASSPFPNTEAFF	TGTGCCAGCAGCCCCTTTCCGAACACTGAAGCTTTCTTT	TRBJ1-1	TRBV3-1	few	-
CASINDRLNTEAFF	TGTGCCAGCATCAATGACAGGCTGAACACTGAAGCTTTCTTT	TRBJ1-1	TRBV6-1	-	-
CASSRLRDRGERNQPQHF	TGTGCCAGCAGCCGACTTCGGGACAGGGGTGAAAGAAATCAGCCCCAGCATTTT	TRBJ1-5	TRBV6-6	few	TRBD1
CATPRDSRKYEQYF	TGCGCCACCCCCCGGGACAGCCGTAAGTACGAGCAGTACTTC	TRBJ2-7	TRBV23-1	-	TRBD1
CASSELNRPIRETQYF	TGTGCCAGCAGTGAACTCAACAGGCCCATTCGGGAGACCCAGTACTTC	TRBJ2-5	TRBV3-1	-	-
CSVASSYEQFF	TGCAGCGTTGCTTCTAGCTACGAGCAGTTCTTC	TRBJ2-1	TRBV29-1	-	-
CASSFGGAAQHF	TGTGCCAGCAGTTTTGGAGGAGCGGCCCAGCATTTT	TRBJ1-5	TRBV28	few	-
CSASDLAGAYEQYF	TGCAGTGCTAGCGATCTAGCGGGGGCGTACGAGCAGTACTTC	TRBJ2-7	TRBV20-1	few	TRBD2
CASSLRTFSYNEQFF	TGTGCCAGCAGTCTGAGGACTTTCTCCTACAATGAGCAGTTCTTC	TRBJ2-1	TRBV28	-	-
CSAREGRGIRTDTQYF	TGCAGTGCTAGAGAGGGGCGGGGTATCCGCACAGATACGCAGTATTTT	TRBJ2-3	TRBV20-1	many	-
CASSPAGPTNNYGYTF	TGCGCCAGCAGCCCTGCCGGGCCGACTAATAACTATGGCTACACCTTC	TRBJ1-2	TRBV5-1	-	-
CASSSGQGGNEQFF	TGTGCCAGCAGCTCCGGACAGGGGGGGAATGAGCAGTTCTTC	TRBJ2-1	TRBV11-2	-	TRBD1
CASRVTGFNEQFF	TGTGCCAGCAGGGTTACAGGGTTCAATGAGCAGTTCTTC	TRBJ2-1	TRBV11-2	-	-
CASSLPQGNDEQYF	TGCGCCAGCAGCTTGCCCCAGGGGAATGACGAGCAGTACTTC	TRBJ2-7	TRBV5-1	few	-
CASVRDYEETQYF	TGCGCCAGCGTTCGGGACTATGAAGAGACCCAGTACTTC	TRBJ2-5	TRBV5-1	few	TRBD2
CASSPSGRNEQFF	TGTGCCAGCAGCCCTAGCGGGAGAAATGAGCAGTTCTTC	TRBJ2-1	TRBV9	few	TRBD2
CASSLDRAPENTEAFF	TGTGCCAGCAGCCTCGACAGGGCCCCGGAGAACACTGAAGCTTTCTTT	TRBJ1-1	TRBV5-6	-	TRBD1
CASTRDREYQPQHF	TGTGCCAGCACCCGGGACAGGGAGTATCAGCCCCAGCATTTT	TRBJ1-5	TRBV18	-	TRBD1
CASSYGGPYGDTQYF	TGTGCCAGCAGCTACGGGGGGCCCTACGGGGATACGCAGTATTTT	TRBJ2-3	TRBV7-9	many	-
CASSYGTSVEQFF	TGTGCCAGCAGCTACGGGACTAGCGTTGAGCAGTTCTTC	TRBJ2-1	TRBV5-6	-	TRBD2
CASSPGGDYGYTF	TGTGCCAGCAGCCCTGGAGGAGACTATGGCTACACCTTC	TRBJ1-2	TRBV6-5	many	-
CASSLGPDAYNEQFF	TGTGCCAGCAGCTTAGGACCGGACGCCTACAATGAGCAGTTCTTC	TRBJ2-1	TRBV11-2	-	-
CASSLPSGDFTDTQYF	TGTGCCAGCAGTTTACCTAGCGGGGATTTCACAGATACGCAGTATTTT	TRBJ2-3	TRBV12-3/TRBV12-4	once	TRBD2
CASQGIGETQYF	TGTGCCAGTCAAGGAATAGGAGAGACCCAGTACTTC	TRBJ2-5	TRBV19	once	-
CASSLEGIMSNQPQHF	TGTGCCAGCAGCTTAGAAGGGATAATGAGCAATCAGCCCCAGCATTTT	TRBJ1-5	TRBV7-2	few	-
CASSLGSGREQFF	TGTGCCAGCAGCTTGGGTAGCGGGAGGGAGCAGTTCTTC	TRBJ2-1	TRBV5-4	-	TRBD2
CASRREAGTGGSSPLHF	TGTGCCAGCAGGAGGGAAGCCGGGACAGGGGGTAGTTCACCCCTCCACTTT	TRBJ1-6	TRBV28	few	TRBD1
CASSESYGSGGYEQYF	TGTGCCAGCAGTGAATCCTATGGGAGCGGGGGGTACGAGCAGTACTTC	TRBJ2-7	TRBV25-1	-	TRBD2
CASSPPSTNNEQFF	TGTGCCAGCTCACCACCGAGTACTAACAATGAGCAGTTCTTC	TRBJ2-1	TRBV18	few	-
CASSLSGTGRSEQYF	TGCGCCAGCAGTCTTTCCGGGACAGGGCGATCCGAGCAGTACTTC	TRBJ2-7	TRBV5-1	-	TRBD1
CSASGPALLYEQYF	TGCAGTGCTAGCGGGCCCGCATTACTATACGAGCAGTACTTC	TRBJ2-7	TRBV20-1	-	-
CASSLGQIKETQYF	TGCGCCAGCAGCTTGGGGCAGATTAAAGAGACCCAGTACTTC	TRBJ2-5	TRBV5-1	few	-
CASSFMGTTYNSPLHF	TGTGCCAGCAGCTTTATGGGGACGACCTATAATTCACCCCTCCACTTT	TRBJ1-6	TRBV7-2	few	-
CASSDRFNQPQHF	TGTGCCAGCAGTGACAGGTTCAATCAGCCCCAGCATTTT	TRBJ1-5	TRBV6-2/TRBV6-3	few	-
CASSYSEGPLHF	TGTGCCAGCAGTTACTCGGAGGGACCGCTACACTTT	TRBJ1-6	TRBV6-5	few	-
CSASPRTSGSLETQYF	TGCAGTGCTAGCCCTAGGACTAGCGGGAGTTTAGAGACCCAGTACTTC	TRBJ2-5	TRBV20-1	few	TRBD2
CASSQLSGSPLVSTDTQYF	TGTGCCAGCAGCCAACTTAGCGGGAGCCCTCTTGTGAGCACAGATACGCAGTATTTT	TRBJ2-3	TRBV3-2	-	-